What follows are 25 T cell receptor beta chains derived from one specimen sequenced in a study of CD8 T cells in ankylosing spondylitis. A single record per CDR3 protein comes from TCRdb applying MiXCR to the 5' RACE reads. The top ten clones hold roughly 3.6% of a sample with about 310,000 distinct CDR3 sequences, around 21% of them seen once. The sample consisted of blood, either unsorted or a sorted T cell fraction (not recorded which). The source is a female donor with ankylosing spondylitis or in good health (not recorded which).

The chain has TRBV23-1 and TRBJ1-5; possible D gene TRBD1, 5 bases. TRBV23-1 is recorded as an ORF, its role being uncertain. The CDR3 totals 17 residues. With 3 bases removed from V and 4 bases from J, the gap between germline ends came to 19 bases. The CDR3 DNA reads TGCGCCAGCAGTCATGGGGGTCGACAACGGGCAAATCAGCCCCAGCATTTT. This codes for CASSHGGRQRANQPQHF.

In this sample, this clonotype turned up many times. The chain joins TRBV10-3 to TRBJ2-1; D could derive from TRBD1 or TRBD2 (5 bases each). The germline V and J ends were trimmed by 6 bases and 4 bases, with 19 bases remaining between them. Per germline, CDR1 ENHRY and CDR2 SYGVKD. The CDR3 loop spans 16 amino acids. The CDR3 loop reads CAIRGPGNSVYNEQFF. The DNA of the CDR3 is TGTGCCATCAGGGGGCCGGGGAATAGCGTATACAATGAGCAGTTCTTC.

The chain carries TRBV4-2 and TRBJ2-7; 7 bases fit TRBD1. The CDR3 contains 15 residues. CDR1 is LGHNA and CDR2 is YNFKEQ in the germline V gene. The V and J ends lost 5 bases and 4 bases, in that order; junction bases with no gene match: 11. DNA for the CDR3: TGTGCCAGCAGCGCCCGGACAGGCCCTATGTACGAGCAGTACTTC. Its protein product is CASSARTGPMYEQYF.

This clonotype was seen many times. This chain joins TRBV15 and TRBJ1-1; D unresolved. V dropped 0 bases and J dropped 1 base, with 3 bases sitting between them. The germline V gene has CDR1 LNHNV and CDR2 YYDKDF (reference sequence). CDR3 size: 13 residues. This CDR3 is CATSREENTEAFF. In DNA, the CDR3 is TGTGCCACCAGCAGAGAGGAGAACACTGAAGCTTTCTTT. Based on the CDR3 plus reference TRBV15 and TRBJ1-1, the full variable domain is DAMVIQNPRYQVTQFGKPVTLSCSQTLNHNVMYWYQQKSSQAPKLLFHYYDKDFNNEADTPDNFQSRRPNTSFCFLDIRSPGLGDTAMYLCATSREENTEAFFGQGTRLTVV.

The table lists this clonotype with many counts. The rearrangement joins TRBV10-3 to TRBJ2-7, with 9 bases identical to TRBD1. The CDR3 extends over 15 amino acids. Germline lookup yields CDR1 ENHRY and CDR2 SYGVKD. J lost 2 bases, V lost 5 bases, and 7 bases had no gene match. The CDR3 loop is CAISSDRGLPYEQYF. As DNA, the CDR3 is TGTGCCATCAGTTCGGACAGGGGCCTTCCCTACGAGCAGTACTTC.

There are a few counts of this clonotype. This chain uses TRBV24-1 with TRBJ1-2; D unresolved. CDR1 KGHDR and CDR2 SFDVKD come from the germline V gene. CDR3 length: 9 amino acids. V gave up 3 bases and J gave up 14 bases, with 6 bases separating them. The CDR3: CATSDAWTF. DNA for the CDR3: TGTGCCACCAGTGATGCCTGGACCTTC.

This clonotype was seen ten or more times. The chain is built from TRBV6-1 and TRBJ1-6; D unresolved. The CDR3 sequence is 14 residues long. V was pared by 7 bases and J by 7 bases, with 14 bases between. CDR1 and CDR2 from the germline V gene are MNHNS and SASEGT. The CDR3 loop is CASKLGASNSPLHF. The CDR3 DNA reads as TGTGCCAGCAAGTTAGGAGCTTCAAATTCACCCCTCCACTTT.

This clonotype was observed at least ten times. This chain links TRBV7-7 with TRBJ2-3; 7 positions agree with TRBD1. Trimming removed 7 bases from V and 2 bases from J; junction bases left unmatched: 9. Germline assignment: CDR1 SSHAT and CDR2 FNYEAQ (reference sequence). This CDR3 is built from 15 residues. For the CDR3, the DNA is TGTGCCAGCACGCCTCTGGGACAGACCACAGATACGCAGTATTTT. Translated, it gives CASTPLGQTTDTQYF.

The rearrangement links TRBV9 to TRBJ2-7; D is undetermined. The CDR3 is 13 amino acids. The V end was cut by 1 base, the J end by 4 bases, with 9 bases between. Germline-derived CDR1 and CDR2 are SGDLS and YYNGEE. CDR3 bases: TGTGCCAGCAGCGTATATCCCTGGTACGAGCAGTACTTC. The encoded protein is CASSVYPWYEQYF. Combining the CDR3 with reference TRBV9 and TRBJ2-7 gives the whole variable domain DSGVTQTPKHLITATGQRVTLRCSPRSGDLSVYWYQQSLDQGLQFLIQYYNGEERAKGNILERFSAQQFPDLHSELNLSSLELGDSALYFCASSVYPWYEQYFGPGTRLTVT.

V and J are TRBV24-1 and TRBJ2-1, with D hard to call. Trimming pared 1 base from V and 8 bases from J, leaving 2 bases between. The CDR3 sequence is 11 residues long. Looked up from germline, CDR1 is KGHDR and CDR2 is SFDVKD. Here the CDR3 reads CATSDLDEQFF. The DNA for the CDR3 is TGTGCCACCAGTGATTTAGATGAGCAGTTCTTC.

The chain combines TRBV7-9 with TRBJ2-7; TRBD2 matches at 7 bases. Trimming took 5 bases from V and 3 from J; bases not matched to a gene: 10. CDR1 is SEHNR, CDR2 FQNEAQ, per germline (reference sequence). The CDR3 contains 15 residues. The CDR3 spells CASSPGRGWGYEQYF. CDR3 DNA: TGTGCCAGCAGCCCTGGGAGGGGTTGGGGCTACGAGCAGTACTTC.

The chain joins TRBV5-1 to TRBJ2-5, with 11 bases aligning to TRBD2. The CDR3 runs to 14 residues. CDR1 is SGHRS, CDR2 YFSETQ, per germline. J gave up 3 bases and V 7 bases, and 5 bases lay outside the gene matches. CDR3 sequence: CASGLGLAEETQYF. The CDR3 region has the DNA TGCGCCAGCGGCCTGGGACTAGCGGAAGAGACCCAGTACTTC. The entire variable domain, with the rest obtained from reference TRBV5-1 and TRBJ2-5, is as follows: KAGVTQTPRYLIKTRGQQVTLSCSPISGHRSVSWYQQTPGQGLQFLFEYFSETQRNKGNFPGRFSGRQFSNSRSEMNVSTLELGDSALYLCASGLGLAEETQYFGPGTRLLVL.

Turning to this clonotype: One junction end disagrees with the germline gene, perhaps due to a read error. The V call is TRBV7-7, the J call TRBJ2-2; tentative D call: TRBD1 (5 bases). The CDR3 runs 14 residues. Germline assignment: CDR1 SSHAT and CDR2 FNYEAQ (reference sequence). DNA of the CDR3: TGTGCTAGCAGCTTAGGGGATTACACCGGGGAGCTGTTTTTT. Protein product: CASSLGDYTGELFF.

V usage is TRBV19 and J usage is TRBJ1-4; 7 bases align to TRBD1. The germline CDR1 and CDR2 sequences are LNHDA and SQIVND (reference sequence). J lost 4 bases, V lost 7 bases, and 6 bases had no gene match. The CDR3 loop spans 14 amino acids. CDR3 amino acids: CASNQQGINEKLFF. CDR3 nucleotides: TGTGCCAGTAATCAACAGGGGATTAATGAAAAACTGTTTTTT.

A few counts support this clonotype. The chain employs TRBV12-3 or TRBV12-4 and TRBJ2-6, with 9 positions matching TRBD1. V dropped 5 bases and J dropped 0; count of bases not matched to a gene: 8. The CDR3 is made up of 18 amino acids. DNA for the CDR3: TGTGCCAGCAGTCCCCGCGGGGACAGGGTCTCTGGGGCCAACGTCCTGACTTTC. It yields the protein CASSPRGDRVSGANVLTF.

This clonotype was picked up many times. The chain carries TRBV12-3 or TRBV12-4 and TRBJ2-1; D not resolved. The CDR3 covers 15 residues. V was clipped by 5 bases and J by 0 bases, with 11 bases between them. The CDR3 region has the DNA TGTGCCAGCAGTATCCCTGGAAGCTCCTACAATGAGCAGTTCTTC. Translating it yields CASSIPGSSYNEQFF.

This clonotype was observed a handful of times. J is TRBJ2-1 and V is TRBV4-3; D is possibly TRBD1 or TRBD2 (5 bases each). Trimming left V 4 bases short and J 3 bases short, with 10 bases between. The CDR3 runs to 14 residues. Germline loops: CDR1 LGHNA, CDR2 YSLEER. DNA of the CDR3: TGCGCCAGCAGCCGGGACGGTGGCTACAATGAGCAGTTCTTC. This codes for CASSRDGGYNEQFF.

This clonotype came up a few times. The rearrangement links TRBV18 to TRBJ2-1; TRBD2 might be the D (6 bases). Trimming cost V 3 bases and J 10 bases, with 16 bases left between them. Germline lookup yields CDR1 KGHSH and CDR2 LQKENI. The CDR3 covers 14 residues. The CDR3 DNA reads as TGTGCCAGCTCACCTGACTACGGGGGAAACGAGCAGTTCTTC. Residues: CASSPDYGGNEQFF.

This clonotype was counted a few times. The chain combines TRBV12-3 or TRBV12-4 with TRBJ1-1, with D perhaps matching TRBD1 (5 bases). The length of the CDR3 is 14 residues. Trimming left V 7 bases short and J 3 bases short, with 15 bases between. In DNA form, the CDR3 reads TGTGCCAGCAAAAACCGCGGGGGGTACACTGAAGCTTTCTTT. This codes for CASKNRGGYTEAFF.

This clonotype has only a few counts. The V gene is TRBV4-2, the J gene TRBJ2-1; D may match TRBD1 or TRBD2 (5 bases each). Trimming cost V 0 bases and J 6 bases, with 12 bases left between them. CDR1 LGHNA and CDR2 YNFKEQ come from the germline V gene. The CDR3 covers 15 residues. Here the CDR3 DNA reads TGTGCCAGCAGCCAAGACCGGGGACCAACCAATGAGCAGTTCTTC. It codes for CASSQDRGPTNEQFF.

This clonotype was observed a handful of times. J is TRBJ1-5 and V is TRBV4-3, with no clear D. The V end lost 5 bases, the J end lost 6 bases, and 11 bases lay between the germline ends. The CDR3 consists of 13 residues. CDR1 is LGHNA and CDR2 is YSLEER in the germline V gene. The CDR3 is CASSVGSGQPQHF. The CDR3 coding sequence is TGCGCCAGCAGCGTAGGTTCGGGTCAGCCCCAGCATTTT.

This clonotype was detected a few times. The chain employs TRBV29-1 and TRBJ1-5, with 7 bases lining up with TRBD1. Trimming removed 4 bases from V and 2 bases from J; junction bases left unmatched: 8. The V gene's germline CDR1 is SQVTM and CDR2 ANQGSEA. The CDR3 loop spans 15 amino acids. In DNA, the CDR3 is TGCAGCGTTGTAACAGGGGCCTATGGCAATCAGCCCCAGCATTTT. Protein sequence: CSVVTGAYGNQPQHF.

J is TRBJ1-4 and V is TRBV5-5; 8 bases map to TRBD1. CDR1 is SGHKS and CDR2 is YYEKEE in the germline V gene (reference sequence). This CDR3 region has 14 residues. Trimming removed 4 bases from V and 8 bases from J; junction bases left unmatched: 7. CDR3 bases: TGTGCCAGCAGCCGGACAGGGACGGGAGAAAAACTGTTTTTT. Amino acids: CASSRTGTGEKLFF.

This clonotype was seen ten or more times. This rearrangement joins TRBV7-9 to TRBJ1-1; D is undetermined. Trimming pared 2 bases from V and 8 bases from J, leaving 12 bases between. CDR3 length equals 13 residues. Germline CDR1 reads SEHNR; CDR2 reads FQNEAQ (reference sequence). The CDR3 here is CASSLNTIREAFF. CDR3 coding DNA: TGTGCCAGCAGCTTAAACACTATTAGGGAAGCTTTCTTT. Together with reference TRBV7-9 and TRBJ1-1, the CDR3 gives the full variable domain: DTGVSQNPRHKITKRGQNVTFRCDPISEHNRLYWYRQTLGQGPEFLTYFQNEAQLEKSRLLSDRFSAERPKGSFSTLEIQRTEQGDSAMYLCASSLNTIREAFFGQGTRLTVV.

The V and J genes are TRBV7-9 and TRBJ2-1; 12 bases map to TRBD2. Looked up from germline, CDR1 is SEHNR and CDR2 is FQNEAQ (reference sequence). The CDR3 has 16 residues. Trimming removed 5 bases from V and 3 bases from J; junction bases left unmatched: 5. CDR3 loop: CASSLLAGGRYNEQFF. The CDR3 coding sequence is TGTGCCAGCAGCCTACTAGCGGGAGGCCGCTACAATGAGCAGTTCTTC.